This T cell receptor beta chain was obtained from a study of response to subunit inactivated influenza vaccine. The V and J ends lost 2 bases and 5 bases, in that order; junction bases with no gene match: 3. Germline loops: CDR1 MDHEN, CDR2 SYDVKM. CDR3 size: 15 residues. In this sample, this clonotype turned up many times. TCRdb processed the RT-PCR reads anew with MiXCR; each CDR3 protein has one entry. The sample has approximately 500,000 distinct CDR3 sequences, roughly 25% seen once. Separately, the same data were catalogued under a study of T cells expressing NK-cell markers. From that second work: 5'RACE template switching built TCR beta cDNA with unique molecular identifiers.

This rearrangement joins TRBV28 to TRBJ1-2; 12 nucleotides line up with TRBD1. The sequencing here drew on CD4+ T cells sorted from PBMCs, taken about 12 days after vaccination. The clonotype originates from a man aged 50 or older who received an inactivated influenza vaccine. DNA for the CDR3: TGTGCCAGCAGTTTAGGGACAGGGGGCCAGTATGGCTACACCTTC. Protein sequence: CASSLGTGGQYGYTF.